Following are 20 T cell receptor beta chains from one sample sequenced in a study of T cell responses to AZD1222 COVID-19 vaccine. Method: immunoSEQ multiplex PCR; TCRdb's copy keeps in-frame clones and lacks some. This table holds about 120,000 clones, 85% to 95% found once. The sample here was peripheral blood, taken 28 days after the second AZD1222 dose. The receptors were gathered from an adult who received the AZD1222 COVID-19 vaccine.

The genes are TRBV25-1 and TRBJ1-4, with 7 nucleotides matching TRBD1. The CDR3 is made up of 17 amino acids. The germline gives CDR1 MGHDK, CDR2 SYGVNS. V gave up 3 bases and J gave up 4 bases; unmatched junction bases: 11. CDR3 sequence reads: CASSDDRVGGGNEKLFF. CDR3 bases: TGTGCCAGCAGTGATGACAGGGTTGGGGGGGGTAATGAAAAACTGTTTTTT. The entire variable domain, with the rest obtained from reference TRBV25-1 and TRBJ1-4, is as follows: EADIYQTPRYLVIGTGKKITLECSQTMGHDKMYWYQQDPGMELHLIHYSYGVNSTEKGDLSSESTVSRIRTEHFPLTLESARPSHTSQYLCASSDDRVGGGNEKLFFGSGTQLSVL.

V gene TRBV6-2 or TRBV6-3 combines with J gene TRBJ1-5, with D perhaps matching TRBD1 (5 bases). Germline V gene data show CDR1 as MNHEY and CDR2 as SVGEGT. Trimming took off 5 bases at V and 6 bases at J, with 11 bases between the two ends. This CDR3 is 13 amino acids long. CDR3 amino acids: CASSPRRGQPQHF. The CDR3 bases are TGTGCCAGCAGTCCCAGGAGGGGTCAGCCCCAGCATTTT.

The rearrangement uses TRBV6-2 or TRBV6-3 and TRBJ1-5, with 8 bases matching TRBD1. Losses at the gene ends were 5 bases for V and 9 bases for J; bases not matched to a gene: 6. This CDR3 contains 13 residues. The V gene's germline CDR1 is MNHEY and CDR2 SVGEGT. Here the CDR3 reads CASSGDRIRPQHF. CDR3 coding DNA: TGTGCCAGCAGTGGGGACAGGATAAGGCCCCAGCATTTT.

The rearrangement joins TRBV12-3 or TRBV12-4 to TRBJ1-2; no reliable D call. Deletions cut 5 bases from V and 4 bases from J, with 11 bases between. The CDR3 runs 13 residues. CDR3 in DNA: TGTGCCAGCAGTGATACAGAGGCCTATGGCTACACCTTC. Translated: CASSDTEAYGYTF.

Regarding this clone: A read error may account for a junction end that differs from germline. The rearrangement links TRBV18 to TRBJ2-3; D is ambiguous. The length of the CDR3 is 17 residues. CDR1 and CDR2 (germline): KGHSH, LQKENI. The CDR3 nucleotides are TGTGCCAGCTCACCGAAAAATATACCGATCAGCATAGATACGCAGTATTTT. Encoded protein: CASSPKNIPISIDTQYF.

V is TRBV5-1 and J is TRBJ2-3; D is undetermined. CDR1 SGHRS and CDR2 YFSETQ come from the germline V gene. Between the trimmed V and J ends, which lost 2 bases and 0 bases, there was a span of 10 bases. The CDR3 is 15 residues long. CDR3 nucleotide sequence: TGCGCCAGCAGCTTCGGGCGGCAGAGCACAGATACGCAGTATTTT. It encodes CASSFGRQSTDTQYF.

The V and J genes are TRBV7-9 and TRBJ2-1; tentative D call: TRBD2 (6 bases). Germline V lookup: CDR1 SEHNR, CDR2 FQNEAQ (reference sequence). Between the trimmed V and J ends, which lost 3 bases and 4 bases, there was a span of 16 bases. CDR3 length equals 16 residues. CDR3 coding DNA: TGTGCCAGCAGCTTCAACTTGCTCGGGACTTACAATGAGCAGTTCTTC. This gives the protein CASSFNLLGTYNEQFF.

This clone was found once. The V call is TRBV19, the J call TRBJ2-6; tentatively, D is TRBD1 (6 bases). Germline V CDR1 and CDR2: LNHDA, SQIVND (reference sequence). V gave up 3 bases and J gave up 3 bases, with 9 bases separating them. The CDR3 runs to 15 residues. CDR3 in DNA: TGTGCCAGTAGTATCACAGGGTATGGGGCCAACGTCCTGACTTTC. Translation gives CASSITGYGANVLTF. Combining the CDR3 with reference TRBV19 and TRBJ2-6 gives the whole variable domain DGGITQSPKYLFRKEGQNVTLSCEQNLNHDAMYWYRQDPGQGLRLIYYSQIVNDFQKGDIAEGYSVSREKKESFPLTVTSAQKNPTAFYLCASSITGYGANVLTFGAGSRLTVL.

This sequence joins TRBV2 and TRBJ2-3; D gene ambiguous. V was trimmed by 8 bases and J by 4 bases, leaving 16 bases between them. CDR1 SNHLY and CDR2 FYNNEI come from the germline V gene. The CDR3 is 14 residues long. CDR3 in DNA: TGTGCCAGCGAACCCGCCGACGGCGCAGATACGCAGTATTTT. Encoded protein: CASEPADGADTQYF.

The CDR3 is CASSPAGRAGHTDTQYF. CDR3 DNA sequence: TGCGCCAGCAGCCCTGCTGGGCGAGCGGGACACACAGATACGCAGTATTTT. The chain links TRBV4-3 to TRBJ2-3; D perhaps matches TRBD2 (7 bases). This CDR3 contains 17 residues. CDR1 LGHNA and CDR2 YSLEER come from the germline V gene. V gave up 4 bases and J gave up 2 bases, with 19 bases separating them.

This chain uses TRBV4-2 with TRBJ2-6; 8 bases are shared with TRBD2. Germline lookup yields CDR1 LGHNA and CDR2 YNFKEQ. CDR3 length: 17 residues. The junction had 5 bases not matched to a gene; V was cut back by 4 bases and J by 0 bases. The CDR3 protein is CASSPLAGPSGANVLTF. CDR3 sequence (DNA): TGTGCCAGCAGCCCGCTAGCGGGTCCCTCTGGGGCCAACGTCCTGACTTTC.

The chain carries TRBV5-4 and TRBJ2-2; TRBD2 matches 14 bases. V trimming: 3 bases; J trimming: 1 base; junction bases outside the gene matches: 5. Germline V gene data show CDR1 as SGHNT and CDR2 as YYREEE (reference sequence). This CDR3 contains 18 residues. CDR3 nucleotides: TGTGCCAGCAGCTCCCCGGGACTAGCGGGGGAGAACACCGGGGAGCTGTTTTTT. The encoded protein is CASSSPGLAGENTGELFF.

In nucleotides, the CDR3 is TGTGCCAGCAGCTTGGCGGGCAGGTGGAACAATGAGCAGTTCTTC. It specifies CASSLAGRWNNEQFF. The rearrangement uses TRBV5-5 and TRBJ2-1, with D unresolved. Germline-derived CDR1 and CDR2 are SGHKS and YYEKEE (reference sequence). Trimming left V 0 bases short and J 5 bases short, with 12 bases between. The CDR3 has 15 amino acids.

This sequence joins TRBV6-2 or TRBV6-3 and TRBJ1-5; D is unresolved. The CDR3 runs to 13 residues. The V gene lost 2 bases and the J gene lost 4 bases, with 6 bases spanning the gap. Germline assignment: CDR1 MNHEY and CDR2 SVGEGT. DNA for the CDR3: TGTGCCAGCAGTTACCGCCAGAATCAGCCCCAGCATTTT. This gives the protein CASSYRQNQPQHF.

The CDR3 reads CASSLAGRYNEQFF. The CDR3, as DNA: TGTGCCAGCTCACTAGCGGGACGGTACAATGAGCAGTTCTTC. The chain links TRBV18 to TRBJ2-1; TRBD2 agrees at 8 bases. V dropped 4 bases and J dropped 4; count of bases not matched to a gene: 3. The CDR3 sequence is 14 residues long. Germline values: CDR1 KGHSH, CDR2 LQKENI.

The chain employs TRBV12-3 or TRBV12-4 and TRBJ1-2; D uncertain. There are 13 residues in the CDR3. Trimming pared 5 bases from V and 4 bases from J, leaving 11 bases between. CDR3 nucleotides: TGTGCCAGCAGTGGCAATGGGGTCTATGGCTACACCTTC. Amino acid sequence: CASSGNGVYGYTF.

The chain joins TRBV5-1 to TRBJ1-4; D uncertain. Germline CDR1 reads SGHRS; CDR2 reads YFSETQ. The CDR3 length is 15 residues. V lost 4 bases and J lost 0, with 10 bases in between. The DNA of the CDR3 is TGCGCCAGCAGCCTTTCGGGGACAACTAATGAAAAACTGTTTTTT. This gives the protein CASSLSGTTNEKLFF.

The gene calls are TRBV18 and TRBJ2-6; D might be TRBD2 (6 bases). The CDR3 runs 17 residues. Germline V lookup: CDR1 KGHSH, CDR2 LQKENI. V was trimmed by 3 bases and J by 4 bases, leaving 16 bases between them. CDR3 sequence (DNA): TGTGCCAGCTCACCCAACACCGGAGGGACCGGGGCCAACGTCCTGACTTTC. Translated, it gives CASSPNTGGTGANVLTF.

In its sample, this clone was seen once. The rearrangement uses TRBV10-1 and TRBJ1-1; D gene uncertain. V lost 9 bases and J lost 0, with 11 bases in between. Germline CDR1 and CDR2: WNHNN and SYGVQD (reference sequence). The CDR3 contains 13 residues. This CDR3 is CASQQSLNTEAFF. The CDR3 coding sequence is TGCGCCAGTCAACAGAGTCTGAACACTGAAGCTTTCTTT.

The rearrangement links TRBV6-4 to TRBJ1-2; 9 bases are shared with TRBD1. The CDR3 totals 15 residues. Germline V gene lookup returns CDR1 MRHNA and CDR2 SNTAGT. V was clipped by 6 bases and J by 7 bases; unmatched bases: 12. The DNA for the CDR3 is TGTGCCAGCAGCCTCGAGGGACAGGGTTTCGGTGGCTACACCTTC. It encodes CASSLEGQGFGGYTF.